Below, 16 T cell receptor beta chains from the same sample are listed, as sequenced in a study of Graves' ophthalmopathy and Graves' hyperthyroidism. Beta-chain TCR CDR3 regions were amplified from RNA transcripts. Investigators did first-round RT-PCR with HTBI primers, then second-round multiplex PCR. Using its own MiXCR run on the multiplex PCR reads, TCRdb lists one record per CDR3 protein. The top ten clones hold about 9.4% of a sample with over 450,000 distinct CDR3 sequences, approximately 15% of them seen once. The specimen was blood. The source is a woman younger than 45 with Graves' ophthalmopathy.

This clonotype was observed a handful of times. The gene calls are TRBV20-1 and TRBJ2-5, with 8 bases fitting TRBD2. In germline, CDR1 is DFQATT, CDR2 SNEGSKA (reference sequence). CDR3 size: 15 residues. The V segment lost 2 bases and the J segment 5 bases; nucleotides outside the gene matches: 10. For the CDR3, the DNA is TGCAGTGCTAGAAACCCCGGGAGGGCCGGGGAGACCCAGTACTTC. This codes for CSARNPGRAGETQYF.

This clonotype occurred many times. This chain links TRBV27 with TRBJ2-2, with D unresolved. Germline lookup yields CDR1 MNHEY and CDR2 SMNVEV (reference sequence). The CDR3 is 17 amino acids. Trimming took 4 bases from V and 0 from J, leaving 15 bases between them. The CDR3 bases are TGTGCCAGCAGTTCCCCTCACGGTCACGCGAACACCGGGGAGCTGTTTTTT. Translated, it gives CASSSPHGHANTGELFF.

This clonotype was seen at least ten times. V gene TRBV15 combines with J gene TRBJ2-5, with 8 positions matching TRBD2. Germline CDR1 is LNHNV and CDR2 is YYDKDF (reference sequence). This CDR3 is 15 amino acids long. Trimming at V came to 3 bases and at J to 6 bases, leaving 9 bases not matched to a gene. CDR3 DNA: TGTGCCACCAGCAGGGGCCCCAGCGGGGGACAGACCCAGTACTTC. Residues: CATSRGPSGGQTQYF. Full variable domain (outside the CDR3, taken from reference TRBV15 and TRBJ2-5): DAMVIQNPRYQVTQFGKPVTLSCSQTLNHNVMYWYQQKSSQAPKLLFHYYDKDFNNEADTPDNFQSRRPNTSFCFLDIRSPGLGDTAMYLCATSRGPSGGQTQYFGPGTRLLVL.

This clonotype came up many times. This chain links TRBV14 with TRBJ2-7, with D perhaps matching TRBD2 (5 bases). Between the trimmed V and J ends, which lost 5 bases and 3 bases, there was a span of 20 bases. This CDR3 spans 16 amino acids. Germline loops: CDR1 SGHDN, CDR2 FVKESK. CDR3 in DNA: TGTGCCAGCAGCAAACAAGGAGGTACTAGGTACTACGAGCAGTACTTC. Residues: CASSKQGGTRYYEQYF.

This clonotype was counted at least ten times. The J gene is TRBJ1-6, the V gene TRBV9; D is uncertain. The CDR3 consists of 16 residues. CDR1 is SGDLS and CDR2 is YYNGEE in the germline V gene. With 0 bases removed from V and 0 bases from J, the gap between germline ends came to 7 bases. CDR3 in DNA: TGTGCCAGCAGCGTAGAACCCAGCTCCTATAATTCACCCCTCCACTTT. Translated, it gives CASSVEPSSYNSPLHF.

The V call is TRBV6-1, the J call TRBJ2-3; 7 bases fit TRBD1. This CDR3 contains 15 residues. Germline CDR1 and CDR2: MNHNS and SASEGT. Trimming took 5 bases from V and 1 from J; bases not matched to a gene: 6. The chain's CDR3 is CASSLTGVGTDTQYF. CDR3 bases: TGTGCCAGCAGTCTCACAGGGGTGGGCACAGATACGCAGTATTTT.

The J gene is TRBJ2-2, the V gene TRBV4-3; D is uncertain. From germline, CDR1 is LGHNA and CDR2 YSLEER. The ends were cut back, 1 base at V and 3 bases at J, with 6 bases in the middle. The CDR3 contains 14 residues. The chain's CDR3 is CASSQVIYTGELFF. DNA of the CDR3: TGCGCCAGCAGCCAAGTGATATACACCGGGGAGCTGTTTTTT.

Many counts were recorded for this clonotype. V and J are TRBV12-3 or TRBV12-4 and TRBJ1-1, with 7 bases that match TRBD1. Trimming took 5 bases from V and 2 from J; bases not matched to a gene: 11. The CDR3 contains 16 residues. The CDR3 loop reads CASSTGPGGRNTEAFF. DNA of the CDR3: TGTGCCAGCAGTACGGGACCAGGGGGGCGAAACACTGAAGCTTTCTTT.

The chain links TRBV27 to TRBJ2-7; maybe TRBD2 (5 bases). Trimming removed 2 bases from V and 1 base from J, with 9 bases in between. CDR1 MNHEY and CDR2 SMNVEV come from the germline V gene (reference sequence). CDR3 size: 14 residues. The CDR3 sequence: CASSLTTNSYEQYF. The CDR3 region has the DNA TGTGCCAGCAGTTTAACGACTAATTCCTACGAGCAGTACTTC.

This clonotype was observed many times. V gene TRBV20-1 combines with J gene TRBJ2-5, with TRBD1 matching over 9 bases. The length of the CDR3 is 14 residues. Per the germline V gene, CDR1 is DFQATT and CDR2 is SNEGSKA (reference sequence). Germline trimming cut 1 base from V and 5 bases from J; bases unmatched to any gene: 5. The CDR3 region is CSARVGQGRETQYF. The CDR3 nucleotides read TGCAGTGCTAGAGTAGGACAGGGGAGGGAGACCCAGTACTTC.

This clonotype was observed at least ten times. The chain couples TRBV19 to TRBJ2-4; tentative D call: TRBD2 (6 bases). Germline values: CDR1 LNHDA, CDR2 SQIVND (reference sequence). Trimming stripped 8 bases from V and 1 base from J, with 9 bases between. The CDR3 totals 13 residues. CDR3 sequence (DNA): TGTGCCAGTGGGGGGACCGCCAAAAACATTCAGTACTTC. This gives the protein CASGGTAKNIQYF.

This clonotype was observed once. This clone may be a read error of a much larger clone one base away. The conserved phenylalanine or tryptophan normally closing the CDR3 is absent here, so this likely arose from a read error. The CDR3, as DNA: TGCGCCAGCCGGGGCCTGGCGGAATCACCCCTCCACTCT. Residues: CASRGLAESPLHS. The V and J genes are TRBV5-1 and TRBJ1-6; a possible D gene is TRBD1 (5 bases). The V gene's germline CDR1 is SGHRS and CDR2 YFSETQ. This CDR3 has 13 amino acids. V lost 7 bases, J lost 10 bases, and 15 bases lay in between.

At least ten counts were recorded for this clonotype. This chain joins TRBV6-1 and TRBJ2-4, with 7 bases matching TRBD1. CDR1 and CDR2 (germline): MNHNS, SASEGT. V lost 7 bases, J lost 5 bases, and 5 bases stayed unmatched. The CDR3 sequence is 13 residues long. As DNA, the CDR3 is TGTGCCAGCAAACGGGACAGACAAAACATTCAGTACTTC. Its protein product is CASKRDRQNIQYF.

This clonotype was counted ten times or more. The rearrangement links TRBV12-3 or TRBV12-4 to TRBJ1-2; D uncertain. The CDR3 extends over 11 amino acids. Deletions cut 5 bases from V and 4 bases from J, with 5 bases between. CDR3 in amino acids: CASSVRYGYTF. CDR3 sequence (DNA): TGTGCCAGCAGTGTCCGCTATGGCTACACCTTC.

This clonotype was recorded many times. The chain recombines TRBV5-1 with TRBJ1-2; 8 positions agree with TRBD1. J gave up 8 bases and V 3 bases, and 6 bases lay outside the gene matches. The CDR3 length is 13 residues. CDR1 is SGHRS, CDR2 YFSETQ, per germline. The CDR3 loop reads CASSWTGQGGYTF. As DNA, the CDR3 is TGCGCCAGCAGCTGGACAGGACAGGGCGGCTACACCTTC.

This clonotype was observed at least ten times. The chain links TRBV29-1 to TRBJ2-2; D is perhaps TRBD1 or TRBD2 (5 bases each). Trimming left V 5 bases short and J 3 bases short, with 13 bases between. CDR1 SQVTM and CDR2 ANQGSEA come from the germline V gene. This CDR3 has 14 amino acids. CDR3 DNA: TGCAGCGTTCGGGGCGTTACGGACACCGGGGAGCTGTTTTTT. Its protein product is CSVRGVTDTGELFF.